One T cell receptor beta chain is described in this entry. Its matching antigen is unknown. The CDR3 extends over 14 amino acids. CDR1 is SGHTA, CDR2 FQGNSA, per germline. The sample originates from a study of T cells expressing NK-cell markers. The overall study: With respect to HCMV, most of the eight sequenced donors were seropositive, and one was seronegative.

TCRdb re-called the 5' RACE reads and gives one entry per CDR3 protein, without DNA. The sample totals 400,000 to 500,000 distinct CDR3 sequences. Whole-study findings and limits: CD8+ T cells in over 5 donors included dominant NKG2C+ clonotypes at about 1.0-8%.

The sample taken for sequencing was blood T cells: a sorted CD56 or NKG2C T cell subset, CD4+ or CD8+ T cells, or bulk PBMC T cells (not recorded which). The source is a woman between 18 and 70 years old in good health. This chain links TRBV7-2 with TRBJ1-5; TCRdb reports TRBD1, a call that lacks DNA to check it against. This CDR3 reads CASSSTDSNQPQHF.